A selection of T cell receptor beta chains follows, all from one sample in a study of shared clonotypes between healthy human individuals. The table came from immunoSEQ multiplex PCR; TCRdb's copy has only in-frame clones and leaves some out. This table has 1,500,000 or so clones, 96% appearing once. Material: naive CD4+ T cells sorted from blood. These TCRs come from a man aged 25-45 years in good health. Each CDR3 is given with its conserved first and last residue. The D gene is left open where the match is weak. Clone size is not always given. Where it is, it says once, few, many or a class for expanded clones.

j_call v_call d_call clone_size cdr3_aa cdr3_nt
TRBJ2-1 TRBV28 TRBD2 once CASRPPGLAGVHEQFF TGTGCCAGCAGGCCTCCGGGACTAGCGGGAGTCCATGAGCAGTTCTTC
TRBJ1-1 TRBV2 NA NA CASLITNTEAFF TGTGCCAGCCTCATAACCAACACTGAAGCTTTCTTT
TRBJ1-4 TRBV28 TRBD1 NA CASSSHGTGGEKLFF TGTGCCAGCAGTTCCCATGGGACAGGGGGTGAAAAACTGTTTTTT
TRBJ2-3 TRBV5-6 NA NA CASSLALFRADTQYF TGTGCCAGCAGCTTGGCCTTGTTCAGGGCAGATACGCAGTATTTT
TRBJ2-1 TRBV5-1 TRBD1 once CASSPFGQGKVEANEQFF TGCGCCAGCAGCCCCTTCGGACAGGGGAAGGTCGAGGCGAATGAGCAGTTCTTC
TRBJ2-7 TRBV28 NA once CASSGVYEQYF TGTGCCAGCAGTGGAGTCTACGAGCAGTACTTC
TRBJ2-2 TRBV12-5 NA NA CASGQNTGELFF TGTGCTAGTGGCCAAAACACCGGGGAGCTGTTTTTT
TRBJ1-2 TRBV7-2 TRBD1 NA CASSFTRTGGNYGYTF TGTGCCAGCAGTTTCACCAGGACAGGGGGTAACTATGGCTACACCTTC
TRBJ2-7 TRBV19 NA NA CASSIRGTLGLEQYF TGTGCCAGTAGTATACGGGGGACTCTAGGTCTGGAGCAGTACTTC
TRBJ1-1 TRBV29-1 NA few CSVGAETEAFF TGCAGCGTTGGAGCGGAGACTGAAGCTTTCTTT
TRBJ2-2 TRBV7-3 NA NA CASSLTGSGTGELFF TGTGCCAGCAGCTTAACAGGGAGCGGCACCGGGGAGCTGTTTTTT
TRBJ2-7 TRBV4-3 NA NA CASSQGLINEQYF TGCGCCAGCAGCCAAGGACTCATCAACGAGCAGTACTTC
TRBJ2-2 TRBV5-4 TRBD1 NA CASSLGGTGGTWELFF TGTGCCAGCAGCTTGGGTGGGACAGGTGGCACCTGGGAGCTGTTTTTT
TRBJ2-4 TRBV30 TRBD2 NA CAWSPSGRAADIQYF TGTGCCTGGAGCCCGAGCGGGAGGGCCGCGGACATTCAGTACTTC
TRBJ2-1 TRBV6-6 NA NA CASSQGTIEQFF TGTGCCAGCAGTCAGGGGACAATTGAGCAGTTCTTC
TRBJ2-1 TRBV25-1 TRBD1 NA CASGEAGGPYNEQFF TGTGCCAGCGGAGAGGCAGGGGGCCCCTACAATGAGCAGTTCTTC